The 22 T cell receptor beta chains in this list originate from one sample, sequenced in a study of multiple sclerosis patients with progressive multifocal leukoencephalopathy. Documented time point: time of PML onset. The protocol was immunoSEQ multiplex PCR, while the TCRdb copy is restricted to in-frame clones and leaves out a portion. The table has fewer than 40,000 clones, roughly 87% seen once. Material: PBMCs, obtained from a patient treated with natalizumab. These receptors were collected from a human donor with progressive multifocal leukoencephalopathy.

The rearrangement links TRBV28 to TRBJ1-2; 9 nucleotides agree with TRBD1. The CDR3 runs to 17 residues. Trimming took 6 bases from V and 6 from J; bases not matched to a gene: 17. CDR1 is MDHEN, CDR2 SYDVKM, per germline. The CDR3: CASSRQGVWSMTNGYTF. CDR3 bases: TGTGCCAGCAGCCGACAGGGGGTATGGTCGATGACAAATGGCTACACCTTC.

The table lists this clone with a count of one. In nucleotides, the CDR3 is TGTGCCAGTAGTATAGCGCAGTTCGCTGAAGCTTTCTTT. Its translation is CASSIAQFAEAFF. V and J are TRBV19 and TRBJ1-1; D unclear. V was cut by 1 base and J by 6 bases, with 9 bases left in between. CDR1 LNHDA and CDR2 SQIVND come from the germline V gene (reference sequence). The CDR3 is 13 residues long.

V usage is TRBV5-1 and J usage is TRBJ1-5, with TRBD1 matching over 9 bases. The CDR3 runs to 15 residues. CDR1 and CDR2 (germline): SGHRS, YFSETQ. After removal of 0 bases from V and 4 bases from J, the junction contained 2 bases not matched to a gene. CDR3 bases: TGCGCCAGCAGCTTGGCTGGGACAGGGAATCAGCCCCAGCATTTT. Protein product: CASSLAGTGNQPQHF.

The table lists this clone with a count of one. The chain has TRBV6-5 and TRBJ2-7; tentative D call: TRBD2 (6 bases). Germline CDR1 reads MNHEY; CDR2 reads SVGAGI. The CDR3 runs 12 residues. V was pared by 5 bases and J by 2 bases, with 7 bases between. CDR3 in DNA: TGTGCCAGCAGTGGGACTCCCTACGAGCAGTACTTC. Translated: CASSGTPYEQYF.

V is TRBV9 and J is TRBJ2-3; 7 positions agree with TRBD1. V was pared by 3 bases and J by 4 bases, with 2 bases of the junction left unmatched. Germline-derived CDR1 and CDR2 are SGDLS and YYNGEE. CDR3 length equals 13 residues. The CDR3 DNA follows: TGTGCCAGCAGCGCCACAGGGGCAGATACGCAGTATTTT. It encodes CASSATGADTQYF.

The J gene is TRBJ1-5, the V gene TRBV7-9; possibly TRBD1 for D (6 bases). V shed 4 bases and J shed 7 bases, with 11 bases lying between them. The CDR3 has 13 amino acids. Germline V gene sequence: CDR1 SEHNR, CDR2 FQNEAQ (reference sequence). The CDR3 protein is CASSSQGRQPQHF. The CDR3 DNA reads as TGTGCCAGCAGCTCGCAGGGGCGGCAGCCCCAGCATTTT.

In this sample, this clone turned up once. The gene calls are TRBV15 and TRBJ2-1, with a tentative D call TRBD1 (6 bases). The V end lost 1 base, the J end lost 0 bases, and 16 bases lay between the germline ends. This CDR3 has 18 amino acids. Germline CDR1 and CDR2: LNHNV and YYDKDF (reference sequence). This CDR3 reads CATSRALAGAGSYNEQFF. The CDR3 coding sequence is TGTGCCACCAGCAGAGCCCTCGCAGGGGCGGGCTCCTACAATGAGCAGTTCTTC.

In its sample, this clone was seen once. The rearrangement links TRBV9 to TRBJ2-1, with D tentatively TRBD2 (6 bases). Between the trimmed V and J ends, which lost 3 bases and 5 bases, there was a span of 12 bases. The CDR3 contains 14 residues. CDR1 is SGDLS and CDR2 is YYNGEE in the germline V gene. The CDR3 here is CASSGRGRDNEQFF. CDR3 nucleotides: TGTGCCAGCAGCGGGAGGGGCCGAGACAATGAGCAGTTCTTC. Filled out from reference TRBV9 and TRBJ2-1, the complete variable domain reads DSGVTQTPKHLITATGQRVTLRCSPRSGDLSVYWYQQSLDQGLQFLIQYYNGEERAKGNILERFSAQQFPDLHSELNLSSLELGDSALYFCASSGRGRDNEQFFGPGTRLTVL.

This clone was counted once. This chain links TRBV15 with TRBJ1-2, with D possibly matching TRBD1 (6 bases). Germline CDR1 reads LNHNV; CDR2 reads YYDKDF (reference sequence). The CDR3 is 15 residues long. V was shortened by 0 bases and J by 8 bases, with 16 bases between the two germline ends. CDR3 sequence reads: CATSRDGEQGYGYTF. As DNA, the CDR3 is TGTGCCACCAGCAGAGATGGAGAACAGGGTTACGGCTACACCTTC. The full variable domain, its missing parts supplied by reference TRBV15 and TRBJ1-2, is DAMVIQNPRYQVTQFGKPVTLSCSQTLNHNVMYWYQQKSSQAPKLLFHYYDKDFNNEADTPDNFQSRRPNTSFCFLDIRSPGLGDTAMYLCATSRDGEQGYGYTFGSGTRLTVV.

This clone has a handful of counts. The chain is built from TRBV4-3 and TRBJ2-1; D is possibly TRBD2 (5 bases). V lost 1 base and J 0 bases, leaving 10 bases between the germline ends. The germline CDR1 and CDR2 sequences are LGHNA and YSLEER. There are 16 residues in the CDR3. The CDR3 loop reads CASSQGSGSSYNEQFF. CDR3 bases: TGCGCCAGCAGCCAAGGCTCGGGGAGCTCCTACAATGAGCAGTTCTTC.

This clone came up once. The chain is built from TRBV11-2 and TRBJ2-5; unclear D gene. The DNA end favors TRBJ2-7, so the J call may be wrong. The germline CDR1 and CDR2 sequences are SGHAT and FQNNGV. There are 15 residues in the CDR3. CDR3 sequence (DNA): TGTGCCAGCAGCTTAGGCACGGTTCTCATCTACGAGCAGTACTTC. This translates into CASSLGTVLIYEQYF.

V gene TRBV6-1 combines with J gene TRBJ1-1, with no clear D. Germline assignment: CDR1 MNHNS and CDR2 SASEGT. Trimming left V 1 base short and J 10 bases short, with 7 bases between. CDR3 length: 11 amino acids. This chain's CDR3 is CASSEVAAAFF. The CDR3 bases are TGTGCCAGCAGTGAAGTAGCAGCAGCTTTCTTT.

J is TRBJ2-1 and V is TRBV27; D remains unclear. Trimming took 3 bases from V and 8 from J, leaving 11 bases between them. Germline V gene lookup returns CDR1 MNHEY and CDR2 SMNVEV (reference sequence). The CDR3 is made up of 13 amino acids. CDR3: CASSLGYIYEQFF. Written as DNA, the CDR3 is TGTGCCAGCAGTTTGGGTTATATTTATGAGCAGTTCTTC.

The chain couples TRBV4-3 to TRBJ2-1, with TRBD2 matching 10 bases. The germline gives CDR1 LGHNA, CDR2 YSLEER. V dropped 3 bases and J dropped 0; count of bases not matched to a gene: 2. CDR3 length equals 16 residues. CDR3 sequence (DNA): TGCGCCAGCAGCCAGTTAGCGGGAGGCTCCTACAATGAGCAGTTCTTC. It translates to CASSQLAGGSYNEQFF.

This sequence joins TRBV11-2 and TRBJ1-2; D uncertain. From germline, CDR1 is SGHAT and CDR2 FQNNGV. The CDR3 is 15 residues long. V was pared by 1 base and J by 5 bases, with 14 bases between. CDR3 nucleotide sequence: TGTGCCAGCAGCTTAGTACCCGACCGCGCATATGGCTACACCTTC. Encoded protein: CASSLVPDRAYGYTF.

The chain carries TRBV11-2 and TRBJ2-3, with 10 bases matching TRBD2. The CDR3 has 14 amino acids. The ends lost 5 bases at V and 5 bases at J; junction bases unmatched: 4. The germline V gene has CDR1 SGHAT and CDR2 FQNNGV. The CDR3 here is CASSPRLAGDTQYF. CDR3 bases: TGTGCCAGCAGCCCCCGACTAGCGGGAGATACGCAGTATTTT.

The chain recombines TRBV28 with TRBJ1-2, with 10 positions matching TRBD1. Germline values: CDR1 MDHEN, CDR2 SYDVKM. V gave up 7 bases and J gave up 5 bases; unmatched junction bases: 7. The CDR3 has 14 residues. The DNA for the CDR3 is TGTGCCAGCAATAAGGGACAGGGGCTTTATGGCTACACCTTC. It is translated as CASNKGQGLYGYTF.

The rearrangement links TRBV30 to TRBJ2-5; the D gene is possibly TRBD2 (5 bases). Germline V CDR1 and CDR2: GTSNPN, SVGIG (reference sequence). V lost 0 bases and J 5 bases, leaving 13 bases between the germline ends. This CDR3 is built from 14 residues. CDR3 region: CAWSVTSGGETQYF. The CDR3 region has the DNA TGTGCCTGGAGTGTAACCAGTGGCGGGGAGACCCAGTACTTC.

This chain uses TRBV5-4 with TRBJ2-3; D not certain. This CDR3 has 20 residues. The germline V and J ends were trimmed by 0 bases and 4 bases, with 27 bases remaining between them. CDR1 is SGHNT, CDR2 YYREEE, per germline (reference sequence). This chain's CDR3 is CASSLATIRFSTSGADTQYF. CDR3 DNA sequence: TGTGCCAGCAGCTTGGCTACTATTAGGTTTTCCACCTCGGGCGCAGATACGCAGTATTTT.

The chain couples TRBV2 to TRBJ2-7, with D maybe TRBD1 (5 bases). The V gene's germline CDR1 is SNHLY and CDR2 FYNNEI. The CDR3 is made up of 13 amino acids. Trimming cost V 1 base and J 6 bases, with 10 bases left between them. The CDR3 nucleotides are TGTGCCAGCAGTGAAGAGGCAGGGTCCGAGCAGTACTTC. Translating gives CASSEEAGSEQYF.

The V and J genes are TRBV6-1 and TRBJ1-2; D is possibly TRBD1 (5 bases). Germline V gene lookup returns CDR1 MNHNS and CDR2 SASEGT. V lost 1 base and J 5 bases, leaving 11 bases between the germline ends. This CDR3 comprises 14 residues. The CDR3 DNA reads TGTGCCAGCAGTGAAGGGGTAGGGGCTTATGGCTACACCTTC. It yields the protein CASSEGVGAYGYTF.

CDR3 DNA sequence: TGTGCCAGCAGCCCAGGGACGGCTTCGGGGGAAAAACTGTTTTTT. Protein sequence: CASSPGTASGEKLFF. The rearrangement links TRBV9 to TRBJ1-4; maybe TRBD1 (5 bases). The CDR3 covers 15 residues. Germline CDR1 is SGDLS and CDR2 is YYNGEE. V lost 4 bases to trimming and J lost 8 bases, with 18 bases between them.